This paragraph covers one TCR beta chain sequence. This entry is derived from a study of blood T cell repertoires in COVID-19. In the source study's methods: Estimated nucleated cell counts came from reference gene primer amplification. Sequenced by immunoSEQ multiplex PCR; TCRdb stores in-frame clones only, minus some. V and J calls plus clone size are reproduced from that table; the DNA served to infer D and trimming. The table shows 35,000 to 45,000 clones, with roughly 82% occurring only once. The CDR3 consists of 13 residues. The germline V gene has CDR1 SGHRS and CDR2 YFSETQ. V was clipped by 2 bases and J by 3 bases, with 8 bases between them.

This TCR was recovered from a human donor in a cohort sampled during active COVID-19. Sequenced material: peripheral blood. The V gene is TRBV5-1, the J gene TRBJ2-5; perhaps TRBD2 as D (6 bases). As DNA, the CDR3 is TGCGCCAGCAGCTTTACGGGGGAAGAGACCCAGTACTTC. It codes for CASSFTGEETQYF. Together with reference TRBV5-1 and TRBJ2-5, the CDR3 gives the full variable domain: KAGVTQTPRYLIKTRGQQVTLSCSPISGHRSVSWYQQTPGQGLQFLFEYFSETQRNKGNFPGRFSGRQFSNSRSEMNVSTLELGDSALYLCASSFTGEETQYFGPGTRLLVL.